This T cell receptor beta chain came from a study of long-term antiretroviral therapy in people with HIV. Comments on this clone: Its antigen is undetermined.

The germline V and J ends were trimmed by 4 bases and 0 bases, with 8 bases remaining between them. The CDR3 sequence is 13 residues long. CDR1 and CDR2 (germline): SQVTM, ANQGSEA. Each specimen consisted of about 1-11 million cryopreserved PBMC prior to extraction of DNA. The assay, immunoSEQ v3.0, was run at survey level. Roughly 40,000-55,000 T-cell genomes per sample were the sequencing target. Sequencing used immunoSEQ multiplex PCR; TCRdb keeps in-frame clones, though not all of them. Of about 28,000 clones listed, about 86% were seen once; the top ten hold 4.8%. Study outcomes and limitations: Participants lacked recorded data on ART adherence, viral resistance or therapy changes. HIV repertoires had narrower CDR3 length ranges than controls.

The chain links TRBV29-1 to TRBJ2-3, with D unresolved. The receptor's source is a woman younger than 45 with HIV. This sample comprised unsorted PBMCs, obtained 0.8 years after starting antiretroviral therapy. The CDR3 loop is CSVAPVSTDTQYF. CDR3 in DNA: TGCAGCGTTGCCCCAGTGAGCACAGATACGCAGTATTTT.